This TCR beta chain was captured by sequencing in a study of blood T cell repertoires in COVID-19. Original processing notes: Amplification of reference gene primers was used by the study to estimate nucleated cell counts. Here immunoSEQ multiplex PCR was the method, and the copy in TCRdb shows in-frame clones only, minus some. V and J calls plus clone size are reproduced from that table; the DNA served to infer D and trimming. The data show about 430,000 clones, 70% to 90% seen once. Germline CDR1 SGHAT, CDR2 FQNNGV. Trimming removed 1 base at V and 1 base at J, with 10 bases between. The CDR3 runs 15 residues.

The sequenced material came from peripheral blood. This receptor was identified in a young man with COVID-19, enrolled during active disease. V gene TRBV11-2 combines with J gene TRBJ1-1; D gene unclear. CDR3 in DNA: TGTGCCAGCAGCTTAGGTATGGGAGCGAACACTGAAGCTTTCTTT. This gives the protein CASSLGMGANTEAFF.